This T cell receptor (beta chain) was documented in a study of Ad26.COV2.S vaccination and SARS-CoV-2 variants. Whole-study context: The COV1001 Ad26.COV2.S trial arm included the donor. Study results and caveats: Placebo recipients and vaccine recipients were similar in non-spike TCR breadth. After vaccination, reports described spike-specific CD8+ and CD4+ T cell responses as showing substantial breadth.

The protocol was immunoSEQ multiplex PCR, while the TCRdb copy is restricted to in-frame clones and leaves out a portion. The sample carries about 350,000 clones, approximately 85% recorded once. Details on this clone: No antigen is known for it.

Looked up from germline, CDR1 is KGHSY and CDR2 is FQNENV. V lost 0 bases to trimming and J lost 5 bases, with 13 bases between them. CDR3 length equals 15 residues. As to treatment: approximately 18 received Ad26.COV2.S at low or high dose, single or two shots; 5 received placebo; per-sample allocation not given. Collection of the samples took place on day 63 after the first injection of vaccine or placebo. The sequencing used peripheral blood, collected in a trial of Ad26.COV2.S vaccine versus placebo. The V and J genes are TRBV16 and TRBJ1-1; D gene unclear. The receptor comes from a person aged 18-65 years who received the Ad26.COV2.S COVID-19 vaccine or a placebo. CDR3: CASSQSLGWMTEAFF. The CDR3 region has the DNA TGTGCCAGCAGCCAATCGTTGGGGTGGATGACTGAAGCTTTCTTT. The variable domain in full, completed from reference TRBV16 and TRBJ1-1, reads GEEVAQTPKHLVRGEGQKAKLYCAPIKGHSYVFWYQQVLKNEFKFLISFQNENVFDETGMPKERFSAKCLPNSPCSLEIQATKLEDSAVYFCASSQSLGWMTEAFFGQGTRLTVV.